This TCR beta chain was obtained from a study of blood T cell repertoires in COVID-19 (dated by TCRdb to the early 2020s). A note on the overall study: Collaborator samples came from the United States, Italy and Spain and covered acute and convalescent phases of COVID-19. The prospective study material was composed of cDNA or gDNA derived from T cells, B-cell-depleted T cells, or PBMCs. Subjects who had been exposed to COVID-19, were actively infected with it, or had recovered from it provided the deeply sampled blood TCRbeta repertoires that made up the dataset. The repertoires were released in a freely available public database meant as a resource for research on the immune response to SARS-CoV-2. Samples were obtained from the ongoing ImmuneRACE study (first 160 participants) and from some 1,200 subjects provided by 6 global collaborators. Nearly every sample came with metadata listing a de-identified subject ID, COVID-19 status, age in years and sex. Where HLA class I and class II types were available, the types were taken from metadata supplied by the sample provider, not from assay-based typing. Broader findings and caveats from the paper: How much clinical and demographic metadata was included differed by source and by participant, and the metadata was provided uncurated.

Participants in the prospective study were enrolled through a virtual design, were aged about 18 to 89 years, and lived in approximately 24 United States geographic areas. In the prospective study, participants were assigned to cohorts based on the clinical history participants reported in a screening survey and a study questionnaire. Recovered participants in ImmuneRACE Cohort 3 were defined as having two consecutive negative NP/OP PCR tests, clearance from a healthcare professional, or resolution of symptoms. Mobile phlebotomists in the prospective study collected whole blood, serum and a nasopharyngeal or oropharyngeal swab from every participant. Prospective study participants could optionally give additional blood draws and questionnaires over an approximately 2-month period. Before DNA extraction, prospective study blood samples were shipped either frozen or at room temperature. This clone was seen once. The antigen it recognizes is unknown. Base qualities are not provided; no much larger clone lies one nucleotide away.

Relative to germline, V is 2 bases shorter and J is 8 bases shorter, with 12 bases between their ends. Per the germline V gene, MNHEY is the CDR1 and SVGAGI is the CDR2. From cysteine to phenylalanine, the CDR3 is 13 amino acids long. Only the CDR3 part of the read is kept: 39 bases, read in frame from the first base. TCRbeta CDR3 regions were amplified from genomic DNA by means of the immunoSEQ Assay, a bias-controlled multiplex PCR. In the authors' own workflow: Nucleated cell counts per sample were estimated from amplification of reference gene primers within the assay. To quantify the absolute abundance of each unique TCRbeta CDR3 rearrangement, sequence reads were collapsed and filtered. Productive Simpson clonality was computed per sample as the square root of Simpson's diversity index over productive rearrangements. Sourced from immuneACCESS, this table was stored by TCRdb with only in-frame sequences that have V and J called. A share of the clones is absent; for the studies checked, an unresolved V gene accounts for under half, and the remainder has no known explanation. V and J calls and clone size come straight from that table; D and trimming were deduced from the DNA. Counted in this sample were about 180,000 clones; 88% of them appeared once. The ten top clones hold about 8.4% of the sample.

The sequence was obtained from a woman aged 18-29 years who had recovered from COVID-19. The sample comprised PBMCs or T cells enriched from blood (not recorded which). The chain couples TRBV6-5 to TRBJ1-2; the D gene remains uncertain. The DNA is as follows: TGTGCCAGCAGTTACGGGCGGGTGAGCGGCTACACCTTC. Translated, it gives CASSYGRVSGYTF.